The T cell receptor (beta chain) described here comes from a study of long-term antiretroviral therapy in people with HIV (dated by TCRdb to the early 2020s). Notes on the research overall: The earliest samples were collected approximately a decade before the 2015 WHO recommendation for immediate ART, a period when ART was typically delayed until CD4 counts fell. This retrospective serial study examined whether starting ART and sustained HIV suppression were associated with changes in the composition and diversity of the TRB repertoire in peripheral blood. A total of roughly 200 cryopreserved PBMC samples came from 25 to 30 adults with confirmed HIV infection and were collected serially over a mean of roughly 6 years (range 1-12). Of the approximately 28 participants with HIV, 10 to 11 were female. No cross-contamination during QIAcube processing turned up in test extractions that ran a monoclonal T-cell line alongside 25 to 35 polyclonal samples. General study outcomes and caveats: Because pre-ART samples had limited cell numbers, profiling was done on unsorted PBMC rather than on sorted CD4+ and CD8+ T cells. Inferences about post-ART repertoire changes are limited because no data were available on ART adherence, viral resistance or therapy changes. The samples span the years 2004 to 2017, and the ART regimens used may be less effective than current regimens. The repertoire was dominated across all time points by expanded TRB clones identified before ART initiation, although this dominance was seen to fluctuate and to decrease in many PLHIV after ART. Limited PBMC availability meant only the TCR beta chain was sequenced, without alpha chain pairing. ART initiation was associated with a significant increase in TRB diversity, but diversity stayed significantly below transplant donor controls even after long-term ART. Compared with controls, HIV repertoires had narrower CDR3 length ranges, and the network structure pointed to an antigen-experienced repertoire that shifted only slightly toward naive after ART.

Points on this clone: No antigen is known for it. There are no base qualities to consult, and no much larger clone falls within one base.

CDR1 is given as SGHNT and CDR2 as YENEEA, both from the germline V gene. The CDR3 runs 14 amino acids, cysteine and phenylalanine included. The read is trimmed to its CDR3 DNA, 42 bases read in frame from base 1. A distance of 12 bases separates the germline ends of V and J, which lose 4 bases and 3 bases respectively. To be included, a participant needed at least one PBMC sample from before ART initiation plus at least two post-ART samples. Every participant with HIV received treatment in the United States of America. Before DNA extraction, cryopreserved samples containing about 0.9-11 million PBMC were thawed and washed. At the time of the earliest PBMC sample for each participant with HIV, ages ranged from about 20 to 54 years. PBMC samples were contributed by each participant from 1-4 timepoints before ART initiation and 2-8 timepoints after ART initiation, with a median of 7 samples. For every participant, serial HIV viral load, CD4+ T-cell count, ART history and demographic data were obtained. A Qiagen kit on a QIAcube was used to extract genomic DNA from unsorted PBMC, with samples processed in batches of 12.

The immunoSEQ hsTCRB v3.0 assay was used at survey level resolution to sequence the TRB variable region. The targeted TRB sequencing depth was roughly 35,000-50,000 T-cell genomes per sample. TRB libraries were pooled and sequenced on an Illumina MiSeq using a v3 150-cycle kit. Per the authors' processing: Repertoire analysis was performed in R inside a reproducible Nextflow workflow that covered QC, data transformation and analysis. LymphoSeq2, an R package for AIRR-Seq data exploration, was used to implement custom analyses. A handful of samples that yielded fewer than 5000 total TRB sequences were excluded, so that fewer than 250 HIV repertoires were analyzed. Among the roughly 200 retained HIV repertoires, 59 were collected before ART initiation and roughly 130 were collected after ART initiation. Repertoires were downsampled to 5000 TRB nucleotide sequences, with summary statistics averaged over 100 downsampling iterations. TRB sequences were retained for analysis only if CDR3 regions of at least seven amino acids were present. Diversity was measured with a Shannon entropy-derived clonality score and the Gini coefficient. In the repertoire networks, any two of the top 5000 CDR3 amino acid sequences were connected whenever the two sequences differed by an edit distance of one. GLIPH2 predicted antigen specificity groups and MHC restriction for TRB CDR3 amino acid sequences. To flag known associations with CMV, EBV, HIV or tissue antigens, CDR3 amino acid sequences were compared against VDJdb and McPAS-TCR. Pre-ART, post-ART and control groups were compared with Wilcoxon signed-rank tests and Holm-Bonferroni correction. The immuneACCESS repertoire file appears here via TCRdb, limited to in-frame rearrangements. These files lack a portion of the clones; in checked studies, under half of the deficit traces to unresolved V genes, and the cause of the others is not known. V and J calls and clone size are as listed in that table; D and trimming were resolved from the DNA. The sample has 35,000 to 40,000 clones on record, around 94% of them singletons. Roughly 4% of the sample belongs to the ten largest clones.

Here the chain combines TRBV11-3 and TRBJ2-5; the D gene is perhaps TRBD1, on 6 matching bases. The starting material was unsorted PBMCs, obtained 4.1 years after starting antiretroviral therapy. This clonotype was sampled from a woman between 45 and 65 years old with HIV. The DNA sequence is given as TGTGCCAGCAGCTCTCGACAGGACGAAGAGACCCAGTACTTC. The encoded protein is CASSSRQDEETQYF.